This TCR beta chain was recovered during a study of chemoradiotherapy in HPV16-positive cancers (dated by TCRdb to between 2022 and 2023). Study-wide context: Candidate HPV-specific T-cell clones and common TCR motifs were defined by functional T-cell assays performed on cells from two HPV16-positive patients. The study set out to ask whether T-cell immunity against the HPV oncoproteins E6 and E7 changes over the course of chemoradiotherapy and whether that immunity affects survival. The candidate HPV-specific TCRs and motifs were then tracked in TCR repertoires from about 90 patients with HPV-related cancers. The investigation overall reported the following: In HPV16-positive patients, expansion of HPV-responsive T cells during chemoradiotherapy was associated with improved recurrence-free survival. Expansion of candidate HPV-specific clones and E7-related TCR motifs was observed in the tumor microenvironment during treatment, whereas no such expansion was observed for non-HPV-specific T cells. Only two HPV16-positive patients were used to derive the functional definition of HPV-specific T cells, and the survival association was reported for HPV16-positive patients.

Turning to this clone: Its antigen remains undetermined. No qualities accompany the bases; no much larger clone lies one base away.

Repertoires were sampled repeatedly over the course of chemoradiotherapy, so clonal expansion could be followed in the tumor microenvironment. The method behind the library was the immunoSEQ multiplex PCR assay. Drawn from immuneACCESS, this table holds only the in-frame rearrangements with V and J called that TCRdb kept. Clones are partly lost; checked studies trace under half to an unresolved V gene and leave the rest unexplained. Within this sample are 45,000 to 60,000 clones, with around nine tenths of them counted one time only. Together, the top ten hold more than 3% of the sample. CDR1 and CDR2 (MNHEY, SMNVEV) derive from the germline V gene (reference sequence). The CDR3 measures 16 amino acids from cysteine to phenylalanine. The CDR3 DNA has 48 bases and is translated from base 1. Ends trimmed: V by 7 bases, J by 7 bases; bases unmatched to a gene: 19.

The material sequenced was blood, taken from a patient who underwent chemoradiotherapy. The receptor was derived from a human donor with HPV-associated anogenital cancer. This receptor chain uses TRBV27 and TRBJ2-7, and TRBD1 aligns with 7 junction nucleotides. CDR3 protein: CASTPLGTATRDEQYF. The DNA is TGTGCCAGCACCCCTTTGGGGACAGCGACCCGGGATGAGCAGTACTTC.